This TCR beta chain was obtained from a study of identical twins listed by TCRdb under 2016. About the investigation overall: To test whether fetal clonotypes persist, the study used deep sequencing on TCR alpha and beta repertoires from monozygotic twins, unrelated adults of various ages, and cord blood. To rule out contamination, replicate twin experiments were performed at different times with different library preparation protocols. What the study reported, not specific to this receptor: Abundant cord blood beta clonotypes had fewer insertions, young adult naive repertoires showed a similar but weaker trend, and memory repertoires showed no such trend. Invariant T cells such as MAIT and iNKT could partly confound zero-insertion analyses, though diverse VJ usage argued against this for most clonotypes. Because the same donors could not be followed over many years, conclusions were based on cross-sectional statistical analysis. A weaker excess of twin sharing was found in beta out-of-frame sequences because the signal-to-noise ratio was lowered by fewer shared sequences. Out-of-frame TCR alpha sharing in monozygotic twins was systematically underestimated by recombination models, whereas sharing between unrelated individuals was in agreement with the recombination models. Out-of-frame TCR alpha sequences shared between twins showed an excess of low generation-probability sequences compared with coincidental sharing between unrelated individuals.

Every donor was a healthy Caucasian. Three pairs of female monozygotic twins, all aged roughly 18 to 29 years, were included in the twin cohort. Peripheral blood mononuclear cells were used as the source from which RNA for TCR libraries was isolated. A few counts support this clonotype. Its binding antigen is unknown. Nothing much larger sits one base from this clone, and base qualities are not available. CDR1 and CDR2 were assigned from the germline V gene (reference sequence) as DFQATT and SNEGSKA. From V the trimming removes 3 bases and from J it removes 4 bases, while the gene matches leave 9 bases of the junction unaccounted for. Measured from the cysteine to the phenylalanine, the CDR3 is 14 residues long. The CDR3 DNA has 42 bases and is translated from base 1. Receptors were amplified or captured by 5' RACE. Sequencing relied on an Illumina HiSeq 2000. A universal primer binding site was introduced by template switching, and a unique molecular identifier was present in the final cDNA, enabling accurate counting of TCR cDNA molecules. Specific primers in the conserved constant-segment region were used to synthesize first-strand cDNA for TCR alpha and beta chains. Each cDNA library was double barcoded, with a SMART-Mk sample barcode plus Illumina barcodes, to control for contamination. TruSeq adapter sequences along with Illumina sample barcodes were introduced in two successive PCR steps. Sequencing of the TCR alpha and beta cDNA libraries was done on the Illumina HiSeq platform using custom primers. Processing in the source paper ran as follows. Raw reads were processed with MiGEC to extract unique molecular identifiers, and MiXCR was used to determine CDR3 positions. For each individual, recombination models were inferred using an EM algorithm with the repgenHMM and IGoR tools. The analysis of shared clonotypes was done with the tcR package in R, with sharing normalized by the product of cloneset sizes. Out-of-frame nonproductive sequences were analyzed to study raw recombination free of thymic and clonal selection effects. Using fastp at Q25 and MiXCR, TCRdb reprocessed the public reads and kept productive beta chains. Each record represents a unique CDR3 protein, reported with the most common genes and DNA among its rows. The V and J calls follow TCRdb's processing rather than the paper's. Counted in this sample were approximately 700,000 distinct CDR3 sequences; about 20% of them appeared once. Around 14% of the sample is held by the ten biggest clonotypes.

The data also belong to a second study, concerning T cells expressing NK-cell markers. As that second paper reports: About 8 donors provided sorted CD3+CD56+NKG2C+, CD3+CD56+NKG2C- and CD3+CD56-NKG2C+ T-cell subsets, whose TCR beta-chain repertoires were profiled. Among the eight sequenced donors, seven were HCMV-seropositive and one was HCMV-seronegative. To restrict sorting to alphabetaTCR-expressing T cells, an anti-gammadeltaTCR antibody was added in several experiments. For more than 5 donors, the dominant CD3+CD56+NKG2C+ clonotypes were among the top 10 CD8+ clonotypes and accounted for 1.0-7.0% of CD8+ T cells. Those dominant clonotypes were again the most abundant among CD3+CD56-NKG2C+ cells in a few donors, at roughly 25-65%. Whether the expanded NKG2C-expressing T cell clones were specific for HCMV antigens remained unclear. The study sequenced eight donors, all healthy volunteers chosen at random: three men and five women. A commercial ELISA kit detecting HCMV-specific IgG in serum was used to determine HCMV serostatus. For five or six donors, unsorted PBMC were also used to sequence bulk peripheral blood T-cell repertoires. MIGEC handled demultiplexing of the reads and grouping by UMI, while MiTCR was used to assemble and quantify clonotypes. To exclude erroneous sequences, only TCR cDNA sequences supported by at least two reads were retained. The tcR package was used for downstream repertoire analysis, with clonotypes matched between fractions based on CDR3 nucleotide sequence plus V segment. Antigen specificity was annotated against VDJdb with VDJmatch, allowing one amino acid substitution in CDR3.

The sequence came from a woman aged 18-29 years in good health. The V and J genes are TRBV20-1 and TRBJ2-7, with 7 bases aligning to TRBD2. The sequenced material came from PBMCs. The nucleotide sequence reads as follows: TGCAGTGCTAGCTCGGGGGAGGGCCTATACGAGCAGTACTTC. This is translated as CSASSGEGLYEQYF.